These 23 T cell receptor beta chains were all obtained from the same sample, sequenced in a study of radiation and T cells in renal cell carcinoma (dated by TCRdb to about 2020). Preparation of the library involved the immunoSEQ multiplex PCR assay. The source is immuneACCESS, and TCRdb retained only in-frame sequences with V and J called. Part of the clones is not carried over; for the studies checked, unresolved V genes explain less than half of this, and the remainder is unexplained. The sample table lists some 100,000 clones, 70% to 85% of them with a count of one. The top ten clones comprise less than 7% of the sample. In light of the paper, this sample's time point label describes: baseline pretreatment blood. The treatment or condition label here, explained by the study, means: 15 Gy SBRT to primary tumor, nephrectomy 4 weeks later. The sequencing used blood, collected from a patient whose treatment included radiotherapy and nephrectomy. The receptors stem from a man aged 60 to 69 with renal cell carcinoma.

The CDR3 loop is CASKTAGTGGSEQYF. CDR3 coding DNA: TGTGCCAGCAAAACTGCTGGGACAGGGGGCTCCGAGCAGTACTTC. This rearrangement joins TRBV27 to TRBJ2-7, with 12 bases matching TRBD1. CDR1 is MNHEY and CDR2 is SMNVEV in the germline V gene (reference sequence). V shed 7 bases, J shed 6 bases, and the junction held 10 bases outside the gene matches. This CDR3 is built from 15 residues.

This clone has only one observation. The CDR3 reads CASSQDFAGGADTQYF. The CDR3 DNA is TGCGCCAGCAGCCAAGACTTCGCGGGAGGGGCAGATACGCAGTATTTT. V gene TRBV4-3 combines with J gene TRBJ2-3, with TRBD2 identical over 9 bases. The CDR3 length is 16 residues. Per germline, CDR1 LGHNA and CDR2 YSLEER. Losses at the gene ends were 0 bases for V and 4 bases for J; bases not matched to a gene: 5.

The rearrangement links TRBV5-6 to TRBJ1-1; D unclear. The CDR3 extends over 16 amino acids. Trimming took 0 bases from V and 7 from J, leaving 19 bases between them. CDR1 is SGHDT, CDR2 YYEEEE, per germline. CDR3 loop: CASSLETAGRYGEAFF. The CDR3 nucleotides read TGTGCCAGCAGCTTGGAAACGGCCGGGCGGTACGGTGAAGCTTTCTTT.

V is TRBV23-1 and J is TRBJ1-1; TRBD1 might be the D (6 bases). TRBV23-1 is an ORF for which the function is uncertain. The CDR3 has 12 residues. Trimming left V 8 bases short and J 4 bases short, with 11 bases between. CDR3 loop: CASPRGPTEAFF. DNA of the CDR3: TGCGCCAGCCCCCGGGGGCCCACTGAAGCTTTCTTT.

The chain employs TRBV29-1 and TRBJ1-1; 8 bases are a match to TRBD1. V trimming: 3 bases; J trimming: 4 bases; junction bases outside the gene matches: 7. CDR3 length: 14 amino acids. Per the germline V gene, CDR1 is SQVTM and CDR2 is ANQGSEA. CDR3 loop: CSVDWTGQGTEAFF. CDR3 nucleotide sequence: TGCAGCGTTGACTGGACAGGGCAGGGCACTGAAGCTTTCTTT.

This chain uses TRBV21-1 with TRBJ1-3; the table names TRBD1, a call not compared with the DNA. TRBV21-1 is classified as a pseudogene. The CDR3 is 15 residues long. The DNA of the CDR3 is TGTGCCAGCAGCAACACAGGGGGCTGTGGAAACACCATATATTTT. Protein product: CASSNTGGCGNTIYF.

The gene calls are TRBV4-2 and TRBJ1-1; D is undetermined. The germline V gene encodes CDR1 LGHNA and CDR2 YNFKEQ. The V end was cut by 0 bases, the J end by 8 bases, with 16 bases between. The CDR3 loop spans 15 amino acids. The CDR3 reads CASSQDGGMQSEAFF. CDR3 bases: TGTGCCAGCAGCCAAGATGGAGGGATGCAGTCCGAAGCTTTCTTT.

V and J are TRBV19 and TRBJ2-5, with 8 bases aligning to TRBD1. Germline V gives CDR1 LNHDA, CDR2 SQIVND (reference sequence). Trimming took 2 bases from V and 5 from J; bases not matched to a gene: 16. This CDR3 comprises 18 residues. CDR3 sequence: CASSIFPGLQGGRETQYF. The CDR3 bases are TGTGCCAGTAGTATATTCCCCGGATTACAGGGGGGCAGGGAGACCCAGTACTTC.

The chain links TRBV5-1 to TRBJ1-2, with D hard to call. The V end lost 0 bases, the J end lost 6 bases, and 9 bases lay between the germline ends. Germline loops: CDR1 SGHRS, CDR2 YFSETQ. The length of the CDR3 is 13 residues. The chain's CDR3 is CASSLVQADGYTF. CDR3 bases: TGCGCCAGCAGCTTGGTTCAGGCTGATGGCTACACCTTC. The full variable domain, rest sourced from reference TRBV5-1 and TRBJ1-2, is KAGVTQTPRYLIKTRGQQVTLSCSPISGHRSVSWYQQTPGQGLQFLFEYFSETQRNKGNFPGRFSGRQFSNSRSEMNVSTLELGDSALYLCASSLVQADGYTFGSGTRLTVV.

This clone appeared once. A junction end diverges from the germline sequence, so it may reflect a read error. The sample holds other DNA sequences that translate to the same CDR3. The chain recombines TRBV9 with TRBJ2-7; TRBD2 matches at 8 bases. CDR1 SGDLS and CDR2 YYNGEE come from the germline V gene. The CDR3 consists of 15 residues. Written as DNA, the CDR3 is TGTGCCAGCAGCCCTCGGTCGGGAGGGCCCTACGAGCAGTATTTC. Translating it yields CASSPRSGGPYEQYF.

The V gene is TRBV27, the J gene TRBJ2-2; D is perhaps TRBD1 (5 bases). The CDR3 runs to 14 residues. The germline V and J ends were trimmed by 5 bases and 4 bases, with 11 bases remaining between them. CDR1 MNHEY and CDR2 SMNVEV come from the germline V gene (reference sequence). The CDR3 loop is CASSMSRATGELFF. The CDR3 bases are TGTGCCAGCAGTATGTCCAGGGCCACCGGGGAGCTGTTTTTT.

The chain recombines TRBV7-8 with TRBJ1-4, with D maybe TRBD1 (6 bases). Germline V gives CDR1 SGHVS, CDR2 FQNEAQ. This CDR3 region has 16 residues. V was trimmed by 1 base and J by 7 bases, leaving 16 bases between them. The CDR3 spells CASSLVAGEGVEKLFF. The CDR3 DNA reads TGTGCCAGCAGCTTAGTCGCAGGGGAGGGGGTTGAAAAACTGTTTTTT.

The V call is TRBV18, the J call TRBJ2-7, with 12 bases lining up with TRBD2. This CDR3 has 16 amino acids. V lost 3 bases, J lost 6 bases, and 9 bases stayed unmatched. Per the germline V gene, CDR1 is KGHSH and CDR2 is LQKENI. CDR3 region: CASSPAELAGGGEQYF. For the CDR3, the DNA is TGTGCCAGCTCACCGGCAGAGCTAGCGGGAGGGGGCGAGCAGTACTTC. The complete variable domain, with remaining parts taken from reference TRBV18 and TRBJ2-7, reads NAGVMQNPRHLVRRRGQEARLRCSPMKGHSHVYWYRQLPEEGLKFMVYLQKENIIDESGMPKERFSAEFPKEGPSILRIQQVVRGDSAAYFCASSPAELAGGGEQYFGPGTRLTVT.

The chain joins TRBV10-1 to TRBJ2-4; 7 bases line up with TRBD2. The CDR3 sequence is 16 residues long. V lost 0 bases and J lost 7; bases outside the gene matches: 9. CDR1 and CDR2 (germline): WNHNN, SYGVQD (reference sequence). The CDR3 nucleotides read TGCGCCAGCAGTGAGTCACCCCTAGCGGTGGGGAACATTCAGTACTTC. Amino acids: CASSESPLAVGNIQYF.

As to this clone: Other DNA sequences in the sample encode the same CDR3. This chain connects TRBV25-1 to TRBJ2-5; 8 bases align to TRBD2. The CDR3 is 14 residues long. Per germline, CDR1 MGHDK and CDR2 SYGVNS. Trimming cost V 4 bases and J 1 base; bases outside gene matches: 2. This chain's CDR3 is CASSATSGQETQYF. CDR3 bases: TGTGCCAGCAGTGCTACTAGCGGCCAAGAGACCCAGTACTTC.

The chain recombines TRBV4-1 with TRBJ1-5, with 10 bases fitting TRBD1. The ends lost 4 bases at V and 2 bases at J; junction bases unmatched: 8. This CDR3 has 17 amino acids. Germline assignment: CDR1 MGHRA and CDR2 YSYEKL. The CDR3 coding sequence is TGCGCCAGCAGCCTCCGGGACAGGGGCTATGGCAATCAGCCCCAGCATTTT. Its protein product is CASSLRDRGYGNQPQHF.

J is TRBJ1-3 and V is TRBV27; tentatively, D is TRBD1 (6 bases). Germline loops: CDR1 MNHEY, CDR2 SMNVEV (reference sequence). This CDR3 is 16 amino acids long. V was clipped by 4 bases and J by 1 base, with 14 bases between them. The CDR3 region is CASSSGDNPSGNTIYF. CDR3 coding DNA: TGTGCCAGCAGTTCAGGGGATAACCCATCTGGAAACACCATATATTTT.

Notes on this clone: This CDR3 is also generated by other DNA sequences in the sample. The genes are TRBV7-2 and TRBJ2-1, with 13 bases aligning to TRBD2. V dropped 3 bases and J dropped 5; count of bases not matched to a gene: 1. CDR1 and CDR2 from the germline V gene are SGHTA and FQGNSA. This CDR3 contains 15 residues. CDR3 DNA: TGTGCCAGCAGCTTGGGACTAGCGGGAAACAATGAGCAGTTCTTC. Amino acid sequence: CASSLGLAGNNEQFF.

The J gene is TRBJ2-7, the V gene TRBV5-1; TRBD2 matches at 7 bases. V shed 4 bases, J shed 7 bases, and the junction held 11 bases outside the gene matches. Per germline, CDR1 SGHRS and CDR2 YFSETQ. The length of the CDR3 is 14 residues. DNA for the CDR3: TGCGCCAGCAGCAGGGCGGGGGATTTCTGGGAGCAGTACTTC. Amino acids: CASSRAGDFWEQYF.

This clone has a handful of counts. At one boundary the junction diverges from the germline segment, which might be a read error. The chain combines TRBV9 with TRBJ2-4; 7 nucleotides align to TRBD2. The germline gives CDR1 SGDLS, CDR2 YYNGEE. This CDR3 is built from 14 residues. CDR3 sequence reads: CASSPRLAENIQYF. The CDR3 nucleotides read TGTGCCAGCAGCCCCCGACTAGCCGAAAACATTCAGTACTTC.

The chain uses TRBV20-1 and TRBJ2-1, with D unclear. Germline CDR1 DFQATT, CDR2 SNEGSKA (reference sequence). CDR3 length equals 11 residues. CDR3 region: CKIGAYNEQFF. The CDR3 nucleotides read TGCAAGATCGGAGCTTACAATGAGCAGTTCTTC.

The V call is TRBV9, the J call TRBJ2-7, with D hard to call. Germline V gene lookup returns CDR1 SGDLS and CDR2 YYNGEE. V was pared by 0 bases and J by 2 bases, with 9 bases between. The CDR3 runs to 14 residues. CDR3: CASSVGLFTYEQYF. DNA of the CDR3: TGTGCCAGCAGCGTAGGTCTCTTTACCTACGAGCAGTACTTC.

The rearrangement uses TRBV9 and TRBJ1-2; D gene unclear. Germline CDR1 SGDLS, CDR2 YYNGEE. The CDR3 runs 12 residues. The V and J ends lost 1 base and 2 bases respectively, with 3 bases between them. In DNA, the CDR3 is TGTGCCAGCAGCGTATACAACTATGGCTACACCTTC. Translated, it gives CASSVYNYGYTF.